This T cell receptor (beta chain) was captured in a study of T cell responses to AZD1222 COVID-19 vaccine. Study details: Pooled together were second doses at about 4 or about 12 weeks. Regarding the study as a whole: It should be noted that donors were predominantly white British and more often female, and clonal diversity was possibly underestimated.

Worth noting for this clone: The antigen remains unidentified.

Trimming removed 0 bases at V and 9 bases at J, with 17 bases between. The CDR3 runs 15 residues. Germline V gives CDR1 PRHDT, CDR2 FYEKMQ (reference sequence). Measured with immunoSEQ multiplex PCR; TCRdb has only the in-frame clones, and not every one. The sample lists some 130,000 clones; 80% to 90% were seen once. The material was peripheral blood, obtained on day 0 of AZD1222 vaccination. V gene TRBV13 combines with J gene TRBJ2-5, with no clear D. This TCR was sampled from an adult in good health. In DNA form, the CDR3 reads TGTGCCAGCAGCTTAGGCCAGGCCCCCGGTGGGGCCCAGTACTTC. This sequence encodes CASSLGQAPGGAQYF.